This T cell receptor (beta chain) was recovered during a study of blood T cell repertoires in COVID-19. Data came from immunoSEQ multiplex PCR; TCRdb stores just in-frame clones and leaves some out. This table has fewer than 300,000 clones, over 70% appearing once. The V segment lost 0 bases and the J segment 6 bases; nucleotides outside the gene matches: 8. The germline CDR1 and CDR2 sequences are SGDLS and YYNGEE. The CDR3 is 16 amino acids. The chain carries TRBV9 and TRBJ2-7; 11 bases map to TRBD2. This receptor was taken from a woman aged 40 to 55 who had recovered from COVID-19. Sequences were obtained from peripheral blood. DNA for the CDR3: TGTGCCAGCAGCGTAGTGTCTAGCGGGGGGCTCGGCGAGCAGTACTTC. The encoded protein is CASSVVSSGGLGEQYF. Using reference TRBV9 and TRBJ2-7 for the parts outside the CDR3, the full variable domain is DSGVTQTPKHLITATGQRVTLRCSPRSGDLSVYWYQQSLDQGLQFLIQYYNGEERAKGNILERFSAQQFPDLHSELNLSSLELGDSALYFCASSVVSSGGLGEQYFGPGTRLTVT.